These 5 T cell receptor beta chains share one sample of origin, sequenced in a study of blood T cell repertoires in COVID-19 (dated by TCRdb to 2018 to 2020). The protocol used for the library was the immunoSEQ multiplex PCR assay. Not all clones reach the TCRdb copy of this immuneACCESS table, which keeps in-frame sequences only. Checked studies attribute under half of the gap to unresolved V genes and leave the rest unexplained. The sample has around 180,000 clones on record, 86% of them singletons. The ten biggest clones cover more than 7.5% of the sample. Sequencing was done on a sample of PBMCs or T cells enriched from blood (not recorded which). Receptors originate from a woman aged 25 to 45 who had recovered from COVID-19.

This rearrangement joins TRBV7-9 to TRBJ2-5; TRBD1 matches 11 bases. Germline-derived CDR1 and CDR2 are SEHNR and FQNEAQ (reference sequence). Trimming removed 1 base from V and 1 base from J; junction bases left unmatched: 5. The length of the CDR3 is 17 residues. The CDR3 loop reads CASSLGGTGGTQETQYF. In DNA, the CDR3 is TGTGCCAGCAGCTTAGGGGGGACAGGGGGAACCCAAGAGACCCAGTACTTC.

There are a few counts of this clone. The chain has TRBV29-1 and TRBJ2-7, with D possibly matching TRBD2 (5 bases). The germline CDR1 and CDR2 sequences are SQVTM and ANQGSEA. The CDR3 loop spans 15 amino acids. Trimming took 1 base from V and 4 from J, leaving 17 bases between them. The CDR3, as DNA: TGCAGCGTTGAAGCCCCCCCCGGGGATAGGTACGAGCAGTACTTC. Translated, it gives CSVEAPPGDRYEQYF.

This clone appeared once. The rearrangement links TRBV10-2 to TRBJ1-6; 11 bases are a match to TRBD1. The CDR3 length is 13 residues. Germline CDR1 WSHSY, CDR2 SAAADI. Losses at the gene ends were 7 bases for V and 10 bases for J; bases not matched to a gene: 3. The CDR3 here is CASTGQGASPLHF. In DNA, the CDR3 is TGCGCCAGCACCGGACAGGGGGCGTCACCCCTCCACTTT.

CDR3 amino acids: CASKTGPTSYEQYF. The CDR3, as DNA: TGTGCCAGCAAGACAGGTCCGACATCTTACGAGCAGTACTTC. The chain is built from TRBV6-5 and TRBJ2-7; D perhaps matches TRBD1 (6 bases). The CDR3 runs 14 residues. V was clipped by 7 bases and J by 4 bases, with 17 bases between them. Germline values: CDR1 MNHEY, CDR2 SVGAGI.

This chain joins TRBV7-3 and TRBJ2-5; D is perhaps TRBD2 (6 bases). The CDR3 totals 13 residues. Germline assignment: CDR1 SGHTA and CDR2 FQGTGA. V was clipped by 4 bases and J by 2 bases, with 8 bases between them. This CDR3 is CASSSAGQETQYF. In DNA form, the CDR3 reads TGTGCCAGCAGCTCAGCGGGTCAAGAGACCCAGTACTTC.